These T cell receptor beta chains were read from a single sample in a study of OX40 agonist ivuxolimab in advanced cancers. Sequencing used immunoSEQ multiplex PCR; TCRdb keeps in-frame clones, though not all of them. The sample includes some 87,000 clones, around 91% of them seen just once. The starting material was CD4+ or CD8+ T cells sorted from blood, obtained in a trial of the OX40 agonist ivuxolimab. These receptor sequences come from an adult with an advanced solid tumor such as melanoma, head and neck, liver or kidney cancer. CDR3s include the opening cysteine and the closing phenylalanine or tryptophan. D genes are given only for firm matches. Where a row states a size, it is once, few, many or the class of an expanded clone; other rows omit it.

TRBJ1-6 | - | - | TRBV5-6 | 15 | TGTGCCAGCAGCTTATCCGGGACGCGTAATTCACCCCTCCACTTT | CASSLSGTRNSPLHF
TRBJ2-7 | - | - | TRBV6-1 | 14 | TGTGCCAGCAGTGCCTATGTGGCGCGCTACGAGCAGTACTTC | CASSAYVARYEQYF
TRBJ2-7 | - | - | TRBV18 | 12 | TGTGCCAGCTCACCACCGGGCTACGAGCAGTACTTC | CASSPPGYEQYF
TRBJ1-5 | TRBD1 | - | TRBV19 | 13 | TGTGCCAGTAGTCACGGACAGGGTTCGCCCCAGCATTTT | CASSHGQGSPQHF
TRBJ1-2 | - | - | TRBV28 | 11 | TGTGCCACCGGGGGGTGGAAGGGCTACACCTTC | CATGGWKGYTF
TRBJ1-5 | - | - | TRBV7-6 | 13 | TGTGCCAGCAGCTTAGTGGGGGGTCAGCCCCAGCATTTT | CASSLVGGQPQHF
TRBJ2-3 | TRBD2 | - | TRBV7-9 | 15 | TGTGCCAGCAGCTTATCAGCGGGACCCACAGATACGCAGTATTTT | CASSLSAGPTDTQYF
TRBJ2-3 | - | - | TRBV10-3 | 13 | TGTGCCATCAGTGAGACCATCTCAGATACGCAGTATTTT | CAISETISDTQYF
TRBJ2-2 | TRBD2 | - | TRBV19 | 15 | TGTGCCAGTAGTATGGGCCTAGCGGGAGTCAGGGAGCTGTTTTTT | CASSMGLAGVRELFF
TRBJ1-4 | TRBD1 | - | TRBV7-8 | 15 | TGTGCCAGCAGCGCAAACAGGGGAATTGGTGAAAAACTGTTTTTT | CASSANRGIGEKLFF
TRBJ2-7 | TRBD2 | - | TRBV7-3 | 15 | TGTGCCAGCAGCTTAATGGCTAGCGGAAACTACGAGCAGTACTTC | CASSLMASGNYEQYF
TRBJ1-2 | - | few | TRBV11-3 | 13 | TGTGCCAGCAGCTTAGATCTGAACTATGGCTACACCTTC | CASSLDLNYGYTF
TRBJ2-5 | - | - | TRBV9 | 15 | TGTGCCAGCAGCGTAGGGGACACGTACCAAGAGACCCAGTACTTC | CASSVGDTYQETQYF
TRBJ1-1 | - | - | TRBV10-1 | 13 | TGCGCCGGTCACAGGGACATAAACACTGAAGCTTTCTTT | CAGHRDINTEAFF
TRBJ1-2 | - | - | TRBV14 | 15 | TGTGCCAGCAGCCCCCTGGGGAGGGGCCTCTATGGCTACACCTTC | CASSPLGRGLYGYTF
TRBJ1-3 | TRBD1 | - | TRBV5-1 | 12 | TGCGCCAGGGACAGGGGTGGAAACACCATATATTTT | CARDRGGNTIYF
TRBJ2-4 | TRBD2 | - | TRBV4-3 | 16 | TGCGCCAGCAGCCAAGAACCAGCGGGAGGGGAAAACATTCAGTACTTC | CASSQEPAGGENIQYF
TRBJ2-7 | - | - | TRBV5-1 | 15 | TGCGCCAGCAGCTTGGATGTGGTACAGGGAAACGAGCAGTACTTC | CASSLDVVQGNEQYF